This T cell receptor (beta chain) was captured by sequencing in a study of technical replicates of blood from a handful of donors. This CDR3 has 19 amino acids. J lost 1 base, V lost 0 bases, and 15 bases had no gene match. Germline CDR1 is SGHNT and CDR2 is YYREEE (reference sequence). The method was immunoSEQ multiplex PCR; TCRdb's version includes in-frame clones alone and lacks a portion of them. The profile covers tens of thousands of clones, with 93% appearing a single time and 0.41% taken by the ten largest. The clonotype was recovered from a human donor in good health. The chain employs TRBV5-4 and TRBJ2-7; 8 bases match TRBD2. Sequenced sample: T cells isolated from PBMCs. The DNA of the CDR3 is TGTGCCAGCAGCTTGGCCCGACCGGGACTAGTCGGGTATTCCTACGAGCAGTACTTC. Its protein product is CASSLARPGLVGYSYEQYF.